This TCR beta chain was recovered during a study of T cells after yellow fever vaccination. This clonotype was observed a handful of times. J gave up 5 bases and V 4 bases, and 4 bases lay outside the gene matches. CDR3 size: 15 residues. Germline CDR1 SNHLY, CDR2 FYNNEI. MiXCR, applied by TCRdb to the 5' RACE reads, yields one record per CDR3 protein. The table lists around 320,000 distinct CDR3 sequences, approximately 4% of them singletons. The chain has TRBV2 and TRBJ1-6, with 8 positions matching TRBD1. The clonotype comes from a man aged 18 to 35 who received the YFV17D yellow fever vaccine. The input for sequencing was PBMCs, taken 15 days after the yellow fever booster vaccination. The CDR3 loop reads CASSVSGGHNSPLHF. CDR3 nucleotides: TGTGCCAGCAGTGTTTCAGGGGGCCATAATTCACCCCTCCACTTT.